The 22 T cell receptor beta chains below all came from one sample that was sequenced in a study of cytomegalovirus exposure and HLA in healthy donors. TCRdb keeps only in-frame clones here, not all; method: immunoSEQ multiplex PCR. The sample has roughly 86,000 clones, less than 96% seen once. Sequencing was carried out using PBMCs. These receptors came from a man between 18 and 29 years old in good health and CMV-seropositive.

The chain is built from TRBV27 and TRBJ2-7, with D maybe TRBD1 (5 bases). The CDR3 has 11 amino acids. Trimming cost V 6 bases and J 2 bases, with 5 bases left between them. The V gene's germline CDR1 is MNHEY and CDR2 SMNVEV (reference sequence). CDR3 amino acids: CASRGPYEQYF. The CDR3 DNA reads TGTGCCAGCAGGGGGCCCTACGAGCAGTACTTC.

This chain's CDR3 is CASRREGGADTQYF. The CDR3 nucleotides read TGTGCCAGCAGAAGAGAGGGAGGAGCAGATACGCAGTATTTT. The chain carries TRBV2 and TRBJ2-3, with a tentative D call TRBD2 (6 bases). Trimming removed 6 bases at V and 4 bases at J, with 14 bases between. Germline V gene lookup returns CDR1 SNHLY and CDR2 FYNNEI. This CDR3 comprises 14 residues. The complete variable domain, with remaining parts taken from reference TRBV2 and TRBJ2-3, reads EPEVTQTPSHQVTQMGQEVILRCVPISNHLYFYWYRQILGQKVEFLVSFYNNEISEKSEIFDDQFSVERPDGSNFTLKIRSTKLEDSAMYFCASRREGGADTQYFGPGTRLTVL.

The chain carries TRBV19 and TRBJ2-2; 8 bases fit TRBD1. The CDR3 has 15 amino acids. Germline assignment: CDR1 LNHDA and CDR2 SQIVND (reference sequence). V shed 4 bases, J shed 7 bases, and the junction held 8 bases outside the gene matches. CDR3 nucleotides: TGTGCCAGTAGTAAAGACAGGGGTTCGATCGGGGAGCTGTTTTTT. Protein sequence: CASSKDRGSIGELFF. Full variable domain (outside the CDR3, taken from reference TRBV19 and TRBJ2-2): DGGITQSPKYLFRKEGQNVTLSCEQNLNHDAMYWYRQDPGQGLRLIYYSQIVNDFQKGDIAEGYSVSREKKESFPLTVTSAQKNPTAFYLCASSKDRGSIGELFFGEGSRLTVL.

The chain links TRBV11-2 to TRBJ2-7, with D perhaps TRBD1 (6 bases). The V end lost 6 bases, the J end lost 1 base, and 25 bases lay between the germline ends. Germline CDR1 is SGHAT and CDR2 is FQNNGV. This CDR3 comprises 18 residues. CDR3 in DNA: TGTGCCAGCAGACTTAAAGGGTCAGGACAGTATCGATCCTACGAGCAGTACTTC. Translated: CASRLKGSGQYRSYEQYF. The entire variable domain, with the rest obtained from reference TRBV11-2 and TRBJ2-7, is as follows: EAGVAQSPRYKIIEKRQSVAFWCNPISGHATLYWYQQILGQGPKLLIQFQNNGVVDDSQLPKDRFSAERLKGVDSTLKIQPAKLEDSAVYLCASRLKGSGQYRSYEQYFGPGTRLTVT.

The chain couples TRBV11-3 to TRBJ2-3, with 10 bases fitting TRBD2. The V and J ends lost 5 bases and 7 bases, in that order; junction bases with no gene match: 12. Germline V gene sequence: CDR1 SGHNT, CDR2 YENEEA. The CDR3 has 16 amino acids. This chain's CDR3 is CASSLGSSGSSHTQYF. CDR3 bases: TGTGCCAGCAGCCTAGGGTCTAGCGGGAGCTCCCATACGCAGTATTTT.

This chain uses TRBV5-1 with TRBJ2-7; D call uncertain. This CDR3 is built from 12 residues. V shed 4 bases and J shed 2 bases, with 7 bases lying between them. The V gene's germline CDR1 is SGHRS and CDR2 YFSETQ. CDR3 DNA: TGCGCCAGCAGCCCAGACACCTACGAGCAGTACTTC. The encoded protein is CASSPDTYEQYF. Complete variable domain (other parts from reference TRBV5-1 and TRBJ2-7): KAGVTQTPRYLIKTRGQQVTLSCSPISGHRSVSWYQQTPGQGLQFLFEYFSETQRNKGNFPGRFSGRQFSNSRSEMNVSTLELGDSALYLCASSPDTYEQYFGPGTRLTVT.

The rearrangement uses TRBV25-1 and TRBJ1-2; the match to TRBD1 covers 9 bases. Germline CDR1 and CDR2: MGHDK and SYGVNS. Trimming at V came to 3 bases and at J to 0 bases, leaving 2 bases not matched to a gene. The length of the CDR3 is 15 residues. The CDR3 reads CASSDTGGTNYGYTF. In DNA form, the CDR3 reads TGTGCCAGCAGTGATACAGGGGGCACTAACTATGGCTACACCTTC.

The chain recombines TRBV5-4 with TRBJ2-1; maybe TRBD2 (6 bases). This CDR3 contains 15 residues. Per germline, CDR1 SGHNT and CDR2 YYREEE (reference sequence). Deletions cut 1 base from V and 6 bases from J, with 14 bases between. CDR3 in amino acids: CASSLPGGNSNEQFF. The CDR3 DNA reads TGTGCCAGCAGCTTGCCAGGCGGGAACTCCAATGAGCAGTTCTTC.

The chain carries TRBV6-1 and TRBJ1-2; D not certain. Germline CDR1 is MNHNS and CDR2 is SASEGT. The germline V and J ends were trimmed by 7 bases and 0 bases, with 9 bases remaining between them. The CDR3 loop spans 13 amino acids. CDR3 amino acids: CASTTLSNYGYTF. The CDR3 nucleotides are TGTGCCAGCACGACACTCTCTAACTATGGCTACACCTTC.

J is TRBJ2-7 and V is TRBV7-4; 10 bases map to TRBD1. CDR3 length: 17 amino acids. Germline CDR1 is SGHVT and CDR2 is SQSDAQ. The junction had 10 bases not matched to a gene; V was cut back by 4 bases and J by 1 base. The CDR3 DNA reads as TGTGCCAGCAGCTCCACCTTTTGGACAGGGGGTTCCTACGAGCAGTACTTC. The encoded protein is CASSSTFWTGGSYEQYF. Full variable domain (rest looked up from reference TRBV7-4 and TRBJ2-7): GAGVSQSPRYKVAKRGRDVALRCDSISGHVTLYWYRQTLGQGSEVLTYSQSDAQRDKSGRPSGRFSAERPERSVSTLKIQRTEQGDSAVYLCASSSTFWTGGSYEQYFGPGTRLTVT.

The chain has TRBV2 and TRBJ2-7; D perhaps matches TRBD1 (7 bases). The CDR3 totals 11 residues. V was clipped by 5 bases and J by 11 bases, with 13 bases between them. Germline loops: CDR1 SNHLY, CDR2 FYNNEI. CDR3 loop: CASSNRGGKYF. DNA for the CDR3: TGTGCCAGCAGTAACAGGGGAGGAAAGTACTTC.

V usage is TRBV7-2 and J usage is TRBJ2-1; a possible D gene is TRBD2 (5 bases). V was trimmed by 5 bases and J by 0 bases, leaving 11 bases between them. CDR3 size: 15 residues. Per germline, CDR1 SGHTA and CDR2 FQGNSA. CDR3 loop: CASSPGLSSYNEQFF. The DNA for the CDR3 is TGTGCCAGCAGCCCGGGATTGAGCTCCTACAATGAGCAGTTCTTC. Looking up the rest from reference TRBV7-2 and TRBJ2-1 gives the full variable domain: GAGVSQSPSNKVTEKGKDVELRCDPISGHTALYWYRQSLGQGLEFLIYFQGNSAPDKSGLPSDRFSAERTGGSVSTLTIQRTQQEDSAVYLCASSPGLSSYNEQFFGPGTRLTVL.

V gene TRBV5-1 combines with J gene TRBJ2-1; D uncertain. Germline lookup yields CDR1 SGHRS and CDR2 YFSETQ. Trimming stripped 5 bases from V and 0 bases from J, with 12 bases between. This CDR3 contains 15 residues. CDR3 sequence: CASRSEPSSYNEQFF. The CDR3 nucleotides are TGCGCCAGCAGATCAGAGCCTAGCTCCTACAATGAGCAGTTCTTC.

The chain is built from TRBV5-4 and TRBJ2-1; 8 positions match TRBD1. The junction had 18 bases not matched to a gene; V was cut back by 9 bases and J by 7 bases. In germline, CDR1 is SGHNT, CDR2 YYREEE (reference sequence). The CDR3 covers 16 residues. CDR3 nucleotide sequence: TGTGCCACCCAGCTTCCCAGACAGGGGATTACTAATGAGCAGTTCTTC. Its translation: CATQLPRQGITNEQFF.

The rearrangement uses TRBV27 and TRBJ1-2; 12 bases line up with TRBD1. CDR3 size: 18 residues. With V trimmed by 0 bases and J by 5 bases, 10 bases remained unmatched. CDR1 and CDR2 (germline): MNHEY, SMNVEV (reference sequence). The CDR3 is CASSLSGDRGPLGYGYTF. The DNA of the CDR3 is TGTGCCAGCAGTTTATCGGGGGACAGGGGGCCCTTGGGGTATGGCTACACCTTC.

The CDR3 DNA reads TGTGCCAGCAGCGGACAGGGGGCCGCCACAGATACGCAGTATTTT. Its protein is CASSGQGAATDTQYF. V usage is TRBV6-4 and J usage is TRBJ2-3; 11 bases align to TRBD1. Unmatched junction bases numbered 4, after V lost 6 bases and J lost 2 bases. The germline CDR1 and CDR2 sequences are MRHNA and SNTAGT. The CDR3 contains 15 residues.

The DNA of the CDR3 is TGTGCCAGCAGTGGACTAGCGGGAGCCGGGACCTACGAGCAGTACTTC. Translated: CASSGLAGAGTYEQYF. The rearrangement uses TRBV7-9 and TRBJ2-7; 13 positions agree with TRBD2. Per the germline V gene, CDR1 is SEHNR and CDR2 is FQNEAQ (reference sequence). Trimming took 6 bases from V and 2 from J; bases not matched to a gene: 7. CDR3 length: 16 residues.

The rearrangement uses TRBV7-9 and TRBJ1-1; possible D gene TRBD1, 5 bases. Per germline, CDR1 SEHNR and CDR2 FQNEAQ (reference sequence). This CDR3 is built from 14 residues. Deletions cut 1 base from V and 1 base from J, with 7 bases between. The CDR3: CASSLVGQNTEAFF. DNA of the CDR3: TGTGCCAGCAGCTTAGTGGGGCAGAACACTGAAGCTTTCTTT.

This chain uses TRBV11-2 with TRBJ2-6; tentatively, D is TRBD2 (5 bases). V was clipped by 2 bases and J by 0 bases, with 17 bases between them. Looked up from germline, CDR1 is SGHAT and CDR2 is FQNNGV. There are 19 residues in the CDR3. The CDR3 spells CASSLRRGPQSSGANVLTF. The CDR3 coding sequence is TGTGCCAGCAGCTTAAGAAGAGGGCCCCAAAGCTCTGGGGCCAACGTCCTGACTTTC.

The rearrangement uses TRBV28 and TRBJ2-5; 10 nucleotides agree with TRBD2. CDR1 is MDHEN and CDR2 is SYDVKM in the germline V gene. The CDR3 runs 18 residues. With 5 bases clipped from V and 2 bases from J, the junction kept 14 bases outside the gene matches. The CDR3 DNA reads TGTGCCAGCAGTGACCCGGGACTAGCGAAGATAGTTCAAGAGACCCAGTACTTC. Its translation is CASSDPGLAKIVQETQYF.

This chain joins TRBV6-5 and TRBJ2-3; unclear D gene. The ends were cut back, 2 bases at V and 0 bases at J, with 3 bases in the middle. This CDR3 is built from 13 residues. Germline V lookup: CDR1 MNHEY, CDR2 SVGAGI. DNA of the CDR3: TGTGCCAGCAGTTACCCTAGCACAGATACGCAGTATTTT. Its protein product is CASSYPSTDTQYF.

This chain connects TRBV18 to TRBJ2-2, with 8 bases lining up with TRBD2. With 0 bases clipped from V and 6 bases from J, the junction kept 3 bases outside the gene matches. Germline V CDR1 and CDR2: KGHSH, LQKENI. The CDR3 covers 15 residues. CDR3: CASSPPGGRSGELFF. CDR3 nucleotides: TGTGCCAGCTCACCACCTGGCGGGAGGTCCGGGGAGCTGTTTTTT. The full variable domain, with the rest looked up from reference TRBV18 and TRBJ2-2, is NAGVMQNPRHLVRRRGQEARLRCSPMKGHSHVYWYRQLPEEGLKFMVYLQKENIIDESGMPKERFSAEFPKEGPSILRIQQVVRGDSAAYFCASSPPGGRSGELFFGEGSRLTVL.